This T cell receptor beta chain came from a study of tumor-infiltrating lymphocytes in oesophageal squamous cell carcinoma. TCRdb analysed the PCR reads with MiXCR anew, one entry per CDR3 protein. This repertoire shows about 12,000 distinct CDR3 sequences, around 52% found once; its top ten account for 30% to 40%. In germline, CDR1 is SGHTA, CDR2 FQGNSA. The CDR3 is 16 residues long. The junction had 9 bases not matched to a gene; V was cut back by 5 bases and J by 4 bases. This TCR came from a female donor with esophageal squamous cell carcinoma. The source material was esophageal tumor tissue. The chain is built from TRBV7-2 and TRBJ2-3, with TRBD2 matching 10 bases. The CDR3, as DNA: TGTGCCAGCAGCCGAGACCTAGCGGGAGTGGCAGATACGCAGTATTTT. As protein: CASSRDLAGVADTQYF.